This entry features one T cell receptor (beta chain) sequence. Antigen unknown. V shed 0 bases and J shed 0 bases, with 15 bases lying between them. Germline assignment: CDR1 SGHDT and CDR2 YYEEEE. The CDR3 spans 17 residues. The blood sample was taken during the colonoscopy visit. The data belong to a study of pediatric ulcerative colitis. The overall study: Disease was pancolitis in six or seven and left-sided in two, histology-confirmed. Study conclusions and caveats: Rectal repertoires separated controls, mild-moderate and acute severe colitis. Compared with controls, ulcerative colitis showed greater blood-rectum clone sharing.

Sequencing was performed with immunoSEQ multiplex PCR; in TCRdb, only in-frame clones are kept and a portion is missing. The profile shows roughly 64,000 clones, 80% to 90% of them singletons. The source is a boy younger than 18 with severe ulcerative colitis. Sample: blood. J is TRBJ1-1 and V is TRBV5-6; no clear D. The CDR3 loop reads CASSLVSWRGMNTEAFF. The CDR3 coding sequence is TGTGCCAGCAGCTTGGTTTCCTGGAGAGGAATGAACACTGAAGCTTTCTTT.